The rows below give T cell receptor beta chains drawn from one sample of a study of cytomegalovirus exposure and HLA in healthy donors. Generated by immunoSEQ multiplex PCR, the TCRdb table keeps only in-frame clones and is missing some. The table records 110,000 or so clones, 82% of them present only once. Sequenced sample: PBMCs. All receptors derive from a woman between 18 and 29 years old in good health and CMV-seronegative. Each CDR3 is given without its conserved first and last residue. Each record gives: clone size, V gene, CDR3 protein. Some rows have no size entry. The others give once, few or many, or a class for an expanded clone.

.	TRBV6-5	ASSGGGFGYT
.	TRBV5-1	ASSLSDRRDTQY
.	TRBV14	ASSQDGFGLFSGANVLT
once	TRBV29-1	SAGQLYEQY
.	TRBV9	ASGGTGGHGTNEKLF
few	TRBV6-5	ASRPPGHTDTQY
.	TRBV27	ASSLGGKRTDTQY
few	TRBV10-1	ASSGRSPHYGYT
few	TRBV5-4	ASSRTGSYEQY
.	TRBV2	ASNQRGGDTEAF
.	TRBV2	ASSELLVEGDTQY
.	TRBV10-3	AISDTPERHRSRLDNEQF
.	TRBV19	ASSQGWMNTEAF
.	TRBV27	ASRITGGEGYT
.	TRBV30	AWEGQVQETQY
once	TRBV7-9	ASSPSRARGREKLF
.	TRBV6-4	ASSGTSGTGELF
.	TRBV6-5	ASSYSAVYGYT
.	TRBV27	ASRGEVGGYT
.	TRBV4-1	ASADLAGVSLSYNEQF